This T cell receptor beta chain stems from a study of identical twins. Study findings and constraints: Zero-insertion results could be subject to partial confounding by invariant MAIT and iNKT cells.

From germline, CDR1 is LGHNA and CDR2 YNFKEQ. The CDR3 sequence is 15 residues long. J lost 6 bases, V lost 5 bases, and 5 bases had no gene match. TCRdb used MiXCR to reprocess the 5' RACE reads, holding one entry per CDR3 protein. The sample lists roughly 720,000 distinct CDR3 sequences; 18% were seen once. Worth noting for this clonotype: Its target is unknown.

This sample also belongs to another study, concerning T cells expressing NK-cell markers. That investigation notes: The HCMV specificity of the expanded NKG2C+ T cell clones stayed unresolved.

The receptor was isolated from a woman between 18 and 29 years old in good health. The sample was PBMCs. This chain joins TRBV4-2 and TRBJ2-2, with 11 bases aligning to TRBD2. The CDR3 DNA reads as TGTGCCAGCAGCTCGGGACTAGCGGTAGCCGGGGAGCTGTTTTTT. This codes for CASSSGLAVAGELFF.